The next 27 T cell receptor beta chains were all read from a single sample in a study of blood T cell repertoires in COVID-19 (dated by TCRdb to 2018 to 2020). Library creation used the immunoSEQ multiplex PCR assay. The table was pulled from immuneACCESS by TCRdb, which kept in-frame rearrangements only. Such tables lose some clones; where checked, under half of the loss comes from unresolved V genes, and the rest has no known cause. Within this sample are some 300,000 clones, with 75% to 90% of them counted one time only. 1.5% to 2% of the sample rests with the top ten. Sequences were obtained from PBMCs or T cells enriched from blood (not recorded which). These receptors all come from a woman between 40 and 55 years old who had recovered from COVID-19.

The chain is built from TRBV5-1 and TRBJ2-1; TRBD2 is a possible D gene (6 bases). This CDR3 contains 16 residues. From germline, CDR1 is SGHRS and CDR2 YFSETQ. Trimming removed 0 bases from V and 5 bases from J, with 15 bases in between. For the CDR3, the DNA is TGCGCCAGCAGCTTGGCCCTAGCGCGGACTAACAATGAGCAGTTCTTC. It specifies CASSLALARTNNEQFF.

V and J are TRBV2 and TRBJ2-5; the D gene is possibly TRBD2 (6 bases). In germline, CDR1 is SNHLY, CDR2 FYNNEI. V lost 11 bases and J lost 5, with 18 bases in between. The CDR3 runs to 13 residues. CDR3 in DNA: TGTGCCCAAAAGGCGGGGCGAGGGGAGACCCAGTACTTC. Protein: CAQKAGRGETQYF.

The chain recombines TRBV5-1 with TRBJ2-7, with TRBD2 identical over 11 bases. CDR3 length: 15 residues. Germline V lookup: CDR1 SGHRS, CDR2 YFSETQ. V gave up 3 bases and J gave up 2 bases; unmatched junction bases: 4. CDR3 sequence reads: CASSSGTSGTYEQYF. For the CDR3, the DNA is TGCGCCAGCAGCTCCGGGACTAGCGGAACCTACGAGCAGTACTTC. Using reference TRBV5-1 and TRBJ2-7 for the parts outside the CDR3, the full variable domain is KAGVTQTPRYLIKTRGQQVTLSCSPISGHRSVSWYQQTPGQGLQFLFEYFSETQRNKGNFPGRFSGRQFSNSRSEMNVSTLELGDSALYLCASSSGTSGTYEQYFGPGTRLTVT.

The chain carries TRBV5-1 and TRBJ1-2, with a weak D call TRBD1 (6 bases). This CDR3 spans 16 amino acids. Germline lookup yields CDR1 SGHRS and CDR2 YFSETQ. V was cut by 4 bases and J by 6 bases, with 22 bases left in between. In DNA form, the CDR3 reads TGCGCCAGCAGCCGACTCCGGGACACCCACTGGGATGGCTACACCTTC. Protein: CASSRLRDTHWDGYTF.

The V call is TRBV9, the J call TRBJ2-2, with 9 bases identical to TRBD1. The CDR3 extends over 19 amino acids. Germline V gene sequence: CDR1 SGDLS, CDR2 YYNGEE. The junction had 20 bases not matched to a gene; V was cut back by 5 bases and J by 6 bases. CDR3 region: CASSDPRDRVPTGAGELFF. CDR3 DNA: TGTGCCAGCAGTGACCCCCGGGACAGGGTCCCGACGGGGGCCGGGGAGCTGTTTTTT.

The genes are TRBV7-9 and TRBJ1-2, with 9 bases matching TRBD1. Per the germline V gene, CDR1 is SEHNR and CDR2 is FQNEAQ (reference sequence). The CDR3 totals 14 residues. The V gene end was trimmed by 4 bases and the J gene end by 3 bases; junction bases not matched to a gene: 3. The CDR3 is CASSSRTGDYGYTF. CDR3 DNA: TGTGCCAGCAGCTCCCGGACAGGGGACTATGGCTACACCTTC.

A single count supports this clone. This chain connects TRBV10-1 to TRBJ1-2; D is unresolved. The germline CDR1 and CDR2 sequences are WNHNN and SYGVQD (reference sequence). CDR3 length: 20 residues. Trimming stripped 4 bases from V and 0 bases from J, with 27 bases between. The CDR3 here is CASSGTMGVDGANSNYGYTF. CDR3 DNA: TGCGCCAGCAGTGGAACCATGGGAGTGGATGGTGCAAACTCTAACTATGGCTACACCTTC.

The rearrangement joins TRBV2 to TRBJ2-3; D is unclear. V lost 8 bases to trimming and J lost 4 bases, with 7 bases between them. CDR3 length: 11 residues. Germline loops: CDR1 SNHLY, CDR2 FYNNEI. CDR3 loop: CASGGPDTQYF. CDR3 bases: TGTGCCAGCGGCGGTCCAGATACGCAGTATTTT.

The chain has TRBV6-6 and TRBJ1-2; 8 bases are shared with TRBD1. CDR1 and CDR2 (germline): MNHNY, SVGAGI (reference sequence). This CDR3 is built from 13 residues. The ends lost 6 bases at V and 8 bases at J; junction bases unmatched: 8. In DNA form, the CDR3 reads TGTGCCAGCAGCTTACAGGGGGGAAGAGGCTACACCTTC. Amino acid sequence: CASSLQGGRGYTF.

The chain has TRBV7-3 and TRBJ1-1; D is ambiguous. The CDR3 is 17 residues long. Trimming left V 2 bases short and J 3 bases short, with 19 bases between. Germline V lookup: CDR1 SGHTA, CDR2 FQGTGA. The CDR3 loop is CASSLSTFRGVHTEAFF. CDR3 bases: TGTGCCAGCAGCTTATCTACTTTTCGGGGTGTTCACACTGAAGCTTTCTTT.

This chain links TRBV5-5 with TRBJ1-4, with D hard to call. Per germline, CDR1 SGHKS and CDR2 YYEKEE (reference sequence). V gave up 4 bases and J gave up 4 bases, with 11 bases separating them. The CDR3 is 14 residues long. The CDR3 sequence: CASSRGGGNEKLFF. The CDR3 DNA follows: TGTGCCAGCAGCCGAGGCGGAGGTAATGAAAAACTGTTTTTT.

The J gene is TRBJ1-5, the V gene TRBV19, with D maybe TRBD1 (5 bases). The CDR3 runs 12 residues. The germline V and J ends were trimmed by 7 bases and 9 bases, with 13 bases remaining between them. Germline CDR1 LNHDA, CDR2 SQIVND (reference sequence). The CDR3 sequence is CASNQGGVPQHF. The CDR3 DNA sequence: TGTGCCAGTAACCAGGGTGGAGTGCCCCAGCATTTT.

The J gene is TRBJ2-3, the V gene TRBV6-5; 7 nucleotides line up with TRBD2. The CDR3 extends over 15 amino acids. Trimming at V came to 8 bases and at J to 4 bases, leaving 12 bases not matched to a gene. CDR1 and CDR2 from the germline V gene are MNHEY and SVGAGI. CDR3 nucleotides: TGTGCCAGCGGACAAAGCGGGGCCGGGTCAGATACGCAGTATTTT. This encodes CASGQSGAGSDTQYF.

The genes are TRBV6-4 and TRBJ2-2; maybe TRBD2 (5 bases). There are 14 residues in the CDR3. Trimming pared 5 bases from V and 5 bases from J, leaving 12 bases between. Per the germline V gene, CDR1 is MRHNA and CDR2 is SNTAGT. The CDR3: CASSRLPRTGELFF. CDR3 in DNA: TGTGCCAGCAGTCGACTACCGAGGACCGGGGAGCTGTTTTTT.

CDR3 sequence: CASSLPSGAYEQYF. DNA of the CDR3: TGCGCCAGCAGCTTACCTAGCGGCGCCTACGAGCAGTACTTC. V gene TRBV5-1 combines with J gene TRBJ2-7; 7 bases align to TRBD2. V shed 2 bases and J 2 bases; nucleotides not matched to a gene: 4. Germline V gives CDR1 SGHRS, CDR2 YFSETQ. This CDR3 spans 14 amino acids.

This chain uses TRBV7-3 with TRBJ1-1, with 7 nucleotides matching TRBD1. The CDR3 length is 16 residues. Germline CDR1 SGHTA, CDR2 FQGTGA. After removal of 2 bases from V and 0 bases from J, the junction contained 6 bases not matched to a gene. In DNA form, the CDR3 reads TGTGCCAGCAGCTTACTAGGGGGCCAAATGAACACTGAAGCTTTCTTT. Amino acids: CASSLLGGQMNTEAFF.

This chain uses TRBV7-2 with TRBJ2-5; D is possibly TRBD1 (5 bases). The CDR3 consists of 15 residues. The germline V gene has CDR1 SGHTA and CDR2 FQGNSA. The V end lost 5 bases, the J end lost 5 bases, and 18 bases lay between the germline ends. CDR3 amino acids: CASSRPTGVRETQYF. As DNA, the CDR3 is TGTGCCAGCAGCAGACCTACAGGCGTGCGGGAGACCCAGTACTTC.

The V gene is TRBV9, the J gene TRBJ1-1; D is undetermined. Germline CDR1 is SGDLS and CDR2 is YYNGEE. The length of the CDR3 is 13 residues. V lost 4 bases to trimming and J lost 3 bases, with 10 bases between them. CDR3 DNA: TGTGCCAGCAGCTCCGACACGTACACTGAAGCTTTCTTT. Translated: CASSSDTYTEAFF.

The chain joins TRBV6-1 to TRBJ1-2; D is uncertain. This CDR3 is built from 12 residues. The V gene lost 2 bases and the J gene lost 4 bases, with 5 bases spanning the gap. Germline V CDR1 and CDR2: MNHNS, SASEGT. The CDR3 nucleotides are TGTGCCAGCAGTGAAATCATCTATGGCTACACCTTC. It specifies CASSEIIYGYTF.

This chain joins TRBV4-3 and TRBJ2-5; D may be TRBD1 (5 bases). Germline V lookup: CDR1 LGHNA, CDR2 YSLEER. The CDR3 extends over 17 amino acids. The V and J ends lost 1 base and 1 base respectively, with 16 bases between them. CDR3 sequence reads: CASSQGWTPPFQETQYF. DNA for the CDR3: TGCGCCAGCAGCCAAGGATGGACACCTCCTTTCCAAGAGACCCAGTACTTC.

For the CDR3, the DNA is TGTGCCAGCAGTTACGGGCACCATAATTCACCCCTCCACTTT. It encodes CASSYGHHNSPLHF. The chain joins TRBV6-5 to TRBJ1-6; no reliable D call. CDR1 MNHEY and CDR2 SVGAGI come from the germline V gene. V was trimmed by 2 bases and J by 5 bases, leaving 7 bases between them. The CDR3 spans 14 residues.

The chain is built from TRBV19 and TRBJ2-1; D perhaps matches TRBD1 (5 bases). V shed 3 bases and J shed 5 bases, with 14 bases lying between them. CDR1 is LNHDA and CDR2 is SQIVND in the germline V gene (reference sequence). The CDR3 runs to 15 residues. The CDR3 DNA reads as TGTGCCAGTAGTATTGATTCTAGGGGTAACAATGAGCAGTTCTTC. It is translated as CASSIDSRGNNEQFF.

The rearrangement uses TRBV4-3 and TRBJ1-1; tentatively, D is TRBD1 (5 bases). CDR3 length: 15 residues. The germline CDR1 and CDR2 sequences are LGHNA and YSLEER. Trimming shortened V by 0 bases and J by 0 bases, and 8 bases separated the two germline ends. The CDR3 coding sequence is TGCGCCAGCAGCCAAGATACGGGGGTGAACACTGAAGCTTTCTTT. Protein: CASSQDTGVNTEAFF.

This clone has a single count. This chain connects TRBV6-1 to TRBJ2-7; possibly TRBD2 for D (5 bases). The CDR3 is 14 amino acids. From germline, CDR1 is MNHNS and CDR2 SASEGT. Deletions cut 3 bases from V and 3 bases from J, with 12 bases between. The CDR3 loop is CASSDWETYYEQYF. The CDR3 DNA is TGTGCCAGCAGTGATTGGGAGACATACTACGAGCAGTACTTC.

The V and J genes are TRBV7-9 and TRBJ1-3, with D possibly being TRBD1 (5 bases). CDR1 and CDR2 (germline): SEHNR, FQNEAQ (reference sequence). CDR3 size: 15 residues. Between the trimmed V and J ends, which lost 0 bases and 7 bases, there was a span of 13 bases. The DNA of the CDR3 is TGTGCCAGCAGCTTAGCCCCAGGGTCTCGGAACACCATATATTTT. It is translated as CASSLAPGSRNTIYF.

The chain carries TRBV19 and TRBJ1-4, with 9 bases aligning to TRBD1. The germline CDR1 and CDR2 sequences are LNHDA and SQIVND (reference sequence). The CDR3 has 17 residues. With 4 bases clipped from V and 0 bases from J, the junction kept 6 bases outside the gene matches. CDR3 sequence (DNA): TGTGCCAGTAGTACACCGGACAGGGGAGCAACTAATGAAAAACTGTTTTTT. Its protein is CASSTPDRGATNEKLFF.

The V call is TRBV10-3, the J call TRBJ1-1; D possibly corresponds to TRBD1 (6 bases). Germline V gene lookup returns CDR1 ENHRY and CDR2 SYGVKD. Trimming pared 6 bases from V and 0 bases from J, leaving 17 bases between. CDR3 size: 16 residues. CDR3 sequence reads: CAISVDEQGLNTEAFF. In DNA, the CDR3 is TGTGCCATCAGCGTCGACGAACAGGGCTTGAACACTGAAGCTTTCTTT.